This passage covers 9 T cell receptor beta chains from one sample sequenced in a study of shared clonotypes between healthy human individuals (dated by TCRdb to the early 2020s). Libraries came from the immunoSEQ multiplex PCR assay. Here the immuneACCESS table is served through TCRdb, limited to in-frame sequences with V and J called. Missing clones are a known gap in these copies; in checked studies unresolved V genes cover under half, and the rest lacks a known reason. The sample profile shows about 1.5 million clones; roughly 96% of them were found once. The ten most abundant clones make up 0.95% to 1.5% of the sample. Source material: naive CD4+ T cells sorted from blood. Sample cell subset or site, as interpreted from the label and publication: CD45RA+ positively selected. The receptor source for this set is a man under 40 in good health.

This clone was recorded only once. The gene calls are TRBV6-6 and TRBJ2-7, with 7 bases aligning to TRBD1. The germline V gene has CDR1 MNHNY and CDR2 SVGAGI (reference sequence). The CDR3 covers 14 residues. V shed 8 bases and J 7 bases; nucleotides not matched to a gene: 14. CDR3 in amino acids: CASGTEKVPGEQYF. DNA for the CDR3: TGTGCCAGCGGGACAGAAAAGGTTCCGGGGGAGCAGTACTTC.

The rearrangement links TRBV28 to TRBJ2-4; the D is unclear. V lost 8 bases, J lost 8 bases, and 10 bases lay in between. CDR1 and CDR2 (germline): MDHEN, SYDVKM. The CDR3 totals 11 residues. The CDR3 spells CASGPRHIQYF. CDR3 DNA sequence: TGTGCCAGCGGCCCTAGGCACATTCAGTACTTC.

The genes are TRBV6-5 and TRBJ1-5; TRBD1 is a possible D gene (5 bases). Germline CDR1 is MNHEY and CDR2 is SVGAGI. The CDR3 is made up of 15 amino acids. Trimming pared 5 bases from V and 7 bases from J, leaving 18 bases between. CDR3 loop: CASSPGLLRGQPQHF. CDR3 coding DNA: TGTGCCAGCAGTCCAGGACTGCTACGGGGGCAGCCCCAGCATTTT.

The V gene is TRBV5-5, the J gene TRBJ1-2; maybe TRBD1 (5 bases). Trimming stripped 2 bases from V and 5 bases from J, with 13 bases between. Germline V gives CDR1 SGHKS, CDR2 YYEKEE (reference sequence). This CDR3 contains 14 residues. CDR3 sequence reads: CASSFGPGLYGYTF. The CDR3 nucleotides read TGTGCCAGCAGCTTTGGACCAGGGTTATATGGCTACACCTTC.

This chain joins TRBV28 and TRBJ1-1, with D perhaps TRBD1 (6 bases). Trimming took off 1 base at V and 2 bases at J, with 14 bases between the two ends. Germline CDR1 is MDHEN and CDR2 is SYDVKM. The CDR3 extends over 16 amino acids. CDR3 amino acids: CASSLSPGTLNTEAFF. In nucleotides, the CDR3 is TGTGCCAGCAGTTTATCTCCCGGGACACTCAACACTGAAGCTTTCTTT.

The CDR3 nucleotides are TGCGCCAGCAGCTCCTCCGACAGGGGTATTCTCGGCGGGGAGCTGTTTTTT. Its translation is CASSSSDRGILGGELFF. The V and J genes are TRBV5-1 and TRBJ2-2, with 8 bases aligning to TRBD1. This CDR3 is 17 amino acids long. With V trimmed by 3 bases and J by 7 bases, 14 bases remained unmatched. The V gene's germline CDR1 is SGHRS and CDR2 YFSETQ. Full variable domain (remainder filled in from reference TRBV5-1 and TRBJ2-2): KAGVTQTPRYLIKTRGQQVTLSCSPISGHRSVSWYQQTPGQGLQFLFEYFSETQRNKGNFPGRFSGRQFSNSRSEMNVSTLELGDSALYLCASSSSDRGILGGELFFGEGSRLTVL.

The rearrangement uses TRBV9 and TRBJ2-3; 8 bases are shared with TRBD1. The V gene's germline CDR1 is SGDLS and CDR2 YYNGEE. The CDR3 totals 15 residues. V was clipped by 3 bases and J by 5 bases; unmatched bases: 8. The CDR3 sequence is CASSDQGARVDTQYF. CDR3 coding DNA: TGTGCCAGCAGCGACCAGGGGGCGCGAGTAGATACGCAGTATTTT.

The rearrangement joins TRBV21-1 to TRBJ2-5; the table's D call, TRBD2, has no DNA check behind it. TRBV21-1 is flagged as a pseudogene. This CDR3 spans 15 amino acids. This chain's CDR3 is CASSRRAPNQETQYF. Written as DNA, the CDR3 is TGTGCCAGCAGCAGGCGGGCCCCCAACCAAGAGACCCAGTACTTC.

The chain recombines TRBV5-4 with TRBJ2-1; a weak D match, TRBD1 (5 bases). Per the germline V gene, CDR1 is SGHNT and CDR2 is YYREEE (reference sequence). Trimming removed 0 bases from V and 7 bases from J, with 23 bases in between. The CDR3 has 18 amino acids. The CDR3 DNA is TGTGCCAGCAGCTTGGCCTCTTTGGGGCCCCCTAGTCGGAATGAGCAGTTCTTC. Translated: CASSLASLGPPSRNEQFF.